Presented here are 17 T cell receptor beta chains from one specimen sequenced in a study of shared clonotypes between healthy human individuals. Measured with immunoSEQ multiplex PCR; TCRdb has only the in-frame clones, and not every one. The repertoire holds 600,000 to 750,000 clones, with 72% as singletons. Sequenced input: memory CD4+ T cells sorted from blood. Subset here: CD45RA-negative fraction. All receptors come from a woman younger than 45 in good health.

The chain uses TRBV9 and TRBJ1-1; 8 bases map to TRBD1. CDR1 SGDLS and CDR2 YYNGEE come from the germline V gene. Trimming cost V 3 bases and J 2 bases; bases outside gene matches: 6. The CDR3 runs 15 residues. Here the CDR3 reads CASSAQGQDNTEAFF. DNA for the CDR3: TGTGCCAGCAGCGCGCAGGGACAGGACAACACTGAAGCTTTCTTT.

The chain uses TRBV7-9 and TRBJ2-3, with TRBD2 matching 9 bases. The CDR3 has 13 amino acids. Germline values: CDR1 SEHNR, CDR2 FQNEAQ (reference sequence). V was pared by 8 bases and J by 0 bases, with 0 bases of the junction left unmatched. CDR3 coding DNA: TGTGCCAGCGGACTAGCGAGCACAGATACGCAGTATTTT. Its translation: CASGLASTDTQYF.

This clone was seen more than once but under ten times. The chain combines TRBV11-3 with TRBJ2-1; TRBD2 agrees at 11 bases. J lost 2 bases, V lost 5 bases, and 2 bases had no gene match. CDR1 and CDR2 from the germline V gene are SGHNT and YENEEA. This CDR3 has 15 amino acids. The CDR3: CASSLLAGAYNEQFF. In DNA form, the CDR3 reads TGTGCCAGCAGCCTACTAGCGGGAGCCTACAATGAGCAGTTCTTC.

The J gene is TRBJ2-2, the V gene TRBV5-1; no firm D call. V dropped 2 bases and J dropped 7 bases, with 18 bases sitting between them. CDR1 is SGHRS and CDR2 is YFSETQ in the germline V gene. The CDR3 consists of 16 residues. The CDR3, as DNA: TGCGCCAGCAGCTTACCGAGTCGGGTTGGTGGCGGGGAGCTGTTTTTT. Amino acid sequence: CASSLPSRVGGGELFF.

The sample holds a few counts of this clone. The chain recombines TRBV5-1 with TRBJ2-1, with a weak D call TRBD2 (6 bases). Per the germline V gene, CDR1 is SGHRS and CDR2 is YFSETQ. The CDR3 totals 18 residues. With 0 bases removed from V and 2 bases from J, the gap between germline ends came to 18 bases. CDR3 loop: CASSLAQGSGGAYNEQFF. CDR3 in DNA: TGCGCCAGCAGCTTGGCTCAAGGAAGCGGAGGGGCCTACAATGAGCAGTTCTTC. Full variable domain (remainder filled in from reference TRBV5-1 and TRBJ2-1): KAGVTQTPRYLIKTRGQQVTLSCSPISGHRSVSWYQQTPGQGLQFLFEYFSETQRNKGNFPGRFSGRQFSNSRSEMNVSTLELGDSALYLCASSLAQGSGGAYNEQFFGPGTRLTVL.

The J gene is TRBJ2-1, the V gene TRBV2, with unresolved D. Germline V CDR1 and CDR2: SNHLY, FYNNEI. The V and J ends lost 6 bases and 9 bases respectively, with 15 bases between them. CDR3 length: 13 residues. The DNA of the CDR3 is TGTGCCAGCAGCCTTGGTCCTGAATTTGAGCAGTTCTTC. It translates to CASSLGPEFEQFF.

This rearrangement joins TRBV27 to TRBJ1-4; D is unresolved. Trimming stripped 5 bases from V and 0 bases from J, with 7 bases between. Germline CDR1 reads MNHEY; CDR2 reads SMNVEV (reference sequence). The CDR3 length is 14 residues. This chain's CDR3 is CASSHSATNEKLFF. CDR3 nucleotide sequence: TGTGCCAGCAGTCACAGTGCAACTAATGAAAAACTGTTTTTT.

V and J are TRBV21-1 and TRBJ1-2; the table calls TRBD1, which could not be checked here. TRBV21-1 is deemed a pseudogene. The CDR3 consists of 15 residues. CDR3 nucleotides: TGTGCCAGCATCAGGGAAGGGGGAATTAGGTATGGCTACACCTTC. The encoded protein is CASIREGGIRYGYTF.

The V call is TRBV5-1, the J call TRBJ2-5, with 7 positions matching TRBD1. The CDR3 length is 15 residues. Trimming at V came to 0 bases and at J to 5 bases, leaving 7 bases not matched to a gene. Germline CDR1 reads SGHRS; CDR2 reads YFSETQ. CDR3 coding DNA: TGCGCCAGCAGCTTGGGGGACAGAGATATGGAGACCCAGTACTTC. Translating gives CASSLGDRDMETQYF.

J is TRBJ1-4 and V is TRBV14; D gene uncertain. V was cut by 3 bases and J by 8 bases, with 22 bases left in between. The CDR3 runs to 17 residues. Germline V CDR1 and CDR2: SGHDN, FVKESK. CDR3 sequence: CASSQTPVTRSGEKLFF. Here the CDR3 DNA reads TGTGCCAGCAGCCAGACCCCAGTGACGCGGAGTGGGGAAAAACTGTTTTTT.

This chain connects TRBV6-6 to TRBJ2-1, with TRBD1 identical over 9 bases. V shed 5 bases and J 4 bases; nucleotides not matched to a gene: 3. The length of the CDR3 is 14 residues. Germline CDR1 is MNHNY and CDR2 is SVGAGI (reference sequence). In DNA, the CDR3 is TGTGCCAGCAGTCAGGGGACAGGGTACAATGAGCAGTTCTTC. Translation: CASSQGTGYNEQFF.

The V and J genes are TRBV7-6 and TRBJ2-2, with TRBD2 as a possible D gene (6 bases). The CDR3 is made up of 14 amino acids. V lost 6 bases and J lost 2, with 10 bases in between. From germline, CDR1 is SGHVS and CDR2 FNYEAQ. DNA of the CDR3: TGTGCCAGCAGAGGGGACTTCAACACCGGGGAGCTGTTTTTT. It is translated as CASRGDFNTGELFF.

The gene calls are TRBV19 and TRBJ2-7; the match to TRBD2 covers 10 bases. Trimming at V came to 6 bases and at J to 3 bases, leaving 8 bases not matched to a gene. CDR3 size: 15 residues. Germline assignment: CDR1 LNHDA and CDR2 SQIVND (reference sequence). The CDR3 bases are TGTGCCAGTAGCAAAGGGACTAGCGCAGGCTACGAGCAGTACTTC. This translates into CASSKGTSAGYEQYF.

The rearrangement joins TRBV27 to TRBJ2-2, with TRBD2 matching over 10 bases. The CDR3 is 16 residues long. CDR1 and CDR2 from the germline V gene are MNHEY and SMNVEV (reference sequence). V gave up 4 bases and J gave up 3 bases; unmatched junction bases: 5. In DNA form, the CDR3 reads TGTGCCAGCAGTTCACGGACTAGCGGTTACACCGGGGAGCTGTTTTTT. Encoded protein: CASSSRTSGYTGELFF.

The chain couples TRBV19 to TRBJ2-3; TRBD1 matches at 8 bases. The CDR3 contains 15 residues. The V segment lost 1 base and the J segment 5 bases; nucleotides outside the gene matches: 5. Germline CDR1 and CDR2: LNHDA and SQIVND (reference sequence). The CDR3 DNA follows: TGTGCCAGTAGTATAGGCCAAGGACAGGGAGATACGCAGTATTTT. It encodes CASSIGQGQGDTQYF.

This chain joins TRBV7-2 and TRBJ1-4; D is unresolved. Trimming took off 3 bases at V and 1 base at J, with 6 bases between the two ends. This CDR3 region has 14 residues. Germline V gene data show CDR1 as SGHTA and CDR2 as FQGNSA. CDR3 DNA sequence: TGTGCCAGCAGCTTTGATAGAACTAATGAAAAACTGTTTTTT. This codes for CASSFDRTNEKLFF.

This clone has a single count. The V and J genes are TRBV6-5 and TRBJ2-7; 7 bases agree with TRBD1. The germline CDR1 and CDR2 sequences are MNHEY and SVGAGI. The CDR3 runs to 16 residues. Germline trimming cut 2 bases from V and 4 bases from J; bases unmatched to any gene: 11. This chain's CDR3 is CASSYGTTGSGYEQYF. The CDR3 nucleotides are TGTGCCAGCAGTTACGGGACGACAGGGAGTGGGTACGAGCAGTACTTC.